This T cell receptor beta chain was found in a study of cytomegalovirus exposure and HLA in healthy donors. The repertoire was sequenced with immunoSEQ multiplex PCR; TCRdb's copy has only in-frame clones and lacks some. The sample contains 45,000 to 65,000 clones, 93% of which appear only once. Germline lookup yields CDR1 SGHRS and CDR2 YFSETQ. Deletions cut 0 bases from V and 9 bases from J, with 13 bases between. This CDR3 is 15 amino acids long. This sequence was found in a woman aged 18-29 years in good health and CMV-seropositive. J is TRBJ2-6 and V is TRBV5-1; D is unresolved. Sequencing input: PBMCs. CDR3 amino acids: CASSLDNMGHNVLTF. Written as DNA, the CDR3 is TGCGCCAGCAGCTTGGACAACATGGGCCACAACGTCCTGACTTTC. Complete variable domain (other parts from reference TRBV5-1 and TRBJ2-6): KAGVTQTPRYLIKTRGQQVTLSCSPISGHRSVSWYQQTPGQGLQFLFEYFSETQRNKGNFPGRFSGRQFSNSRSEMNVSTLELGDSALYLCASSLDNMGHNVLTFGAGSRLTVL.